This T cell receptor beta chain was obtained from a study of T cells in tuberculosis. Trimming removed 0 bases at V and 1 base at J, with 4 bases between. This CDR3 has 13 amino acids. In germline, CDR1 is SGHKS, CDR2 YYEKEE (reference sequence). Thawed, overnight-rested PBMC were stained with GMM-loaded CD1B tetramer, viability dye and anti-CD3, then sorted. C32 glucose monomycolate from Rhodococcus equi was loaded onto the CD1B tetramers. Repertoires were generated with immunoSEQ multiplex PCR, while TCRdb's copy carries only in-frame clones and drops some. The sample lists about 58,000 clones, around 90% occurring once.

This receptor was obtained from an adult woman with latent tuberculosis. The specimen was CD1b-GMM tetramer-negative cells sorted from PBMCs. The chain combines TRBV5-5 with TRBJ1-1; no firm D call. The DNA of the CDR3 is TGTGCCAGCAGCTTGGAACAGAACACTGAAGCTTTCTTT. This translates into CASSLEQNTEAFF.